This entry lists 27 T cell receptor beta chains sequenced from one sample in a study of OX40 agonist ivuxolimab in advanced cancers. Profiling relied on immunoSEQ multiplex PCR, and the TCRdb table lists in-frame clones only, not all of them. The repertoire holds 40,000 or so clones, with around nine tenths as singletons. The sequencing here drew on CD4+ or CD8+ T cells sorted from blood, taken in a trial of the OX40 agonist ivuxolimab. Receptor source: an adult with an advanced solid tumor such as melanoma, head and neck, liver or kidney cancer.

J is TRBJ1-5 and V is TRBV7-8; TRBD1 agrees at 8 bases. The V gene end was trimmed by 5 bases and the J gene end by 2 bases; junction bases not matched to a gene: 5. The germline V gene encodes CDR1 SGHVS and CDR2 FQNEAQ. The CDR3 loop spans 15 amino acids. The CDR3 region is CASSVRDRRNQPQHF. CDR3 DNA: TGTGCCAGCAGCGTCCGGGACAGGCGCAATCAGCCCCAGCATTTT.

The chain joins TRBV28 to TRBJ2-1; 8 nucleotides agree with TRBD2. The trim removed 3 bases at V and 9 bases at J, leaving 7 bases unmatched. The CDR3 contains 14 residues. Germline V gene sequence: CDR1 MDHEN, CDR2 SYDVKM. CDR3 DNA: TGTGCCAGCAGTTTCCGGCGGGAGGCAACTGAGCAGTTCTTC. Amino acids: CASSFRREATEQFF.

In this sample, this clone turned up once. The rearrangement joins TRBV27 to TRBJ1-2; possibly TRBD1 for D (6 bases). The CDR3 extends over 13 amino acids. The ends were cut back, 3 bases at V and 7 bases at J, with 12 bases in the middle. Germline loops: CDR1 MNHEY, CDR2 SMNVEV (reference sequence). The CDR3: CASSLSGAGGYTF. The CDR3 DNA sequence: TGTGCCAGCAGTTTGTCGGGGGCGGGTGGCTACACCTTC.

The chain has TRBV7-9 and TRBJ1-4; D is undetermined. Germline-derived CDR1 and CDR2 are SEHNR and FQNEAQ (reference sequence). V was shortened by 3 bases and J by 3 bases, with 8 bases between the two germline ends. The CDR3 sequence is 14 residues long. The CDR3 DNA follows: TGTGCCAGCAGCTTCTTAGGGCCTAATGAAAAACTGTTTTTT. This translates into CASSFLGPNEKLFF.

DNA for the CDR3: TGTGCCAGCAGCGAGGGACCAGCCTATGGCTACACCTTC. The encoded protein is CASSEGPAYGYTF. V is TRBV11-2 and J is TRBJ1-2; D might be TRBD1 (5 bases). The germline gives CDR1 SGHAT, CDR2 FQNNGV. The CDR3 loop spans 13 amino acids. Trimming removed 5 bases from V and 4 bases from J, with 11 bases in between.

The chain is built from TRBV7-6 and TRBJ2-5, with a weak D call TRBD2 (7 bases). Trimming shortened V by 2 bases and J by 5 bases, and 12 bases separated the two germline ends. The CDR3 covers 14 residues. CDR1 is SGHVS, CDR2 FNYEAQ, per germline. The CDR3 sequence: CASSLRGGGETQYF. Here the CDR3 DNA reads TGTGCCAGCAGCTTACGAGGGGGAGGGGAGACCCAGTACTTC.

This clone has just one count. The CDR3 coding sequence is TGTGCCAGCAGTTTAGTGCGGGGCGAAGGCACAGATACGCAGTATTTT. Amino acid sequence: CASSLVRGEGTDTQYF. V gene TRBV27 combines with J gene TRBJ2-3; D may be TRBD2 (6 bases). This CDR3 is built from 16 residues. V lost 2 bases and J lost 1, with 13 bases in between. Germline CDR1 and CDR2: MNHEY and SMNVEV (reference sequence).

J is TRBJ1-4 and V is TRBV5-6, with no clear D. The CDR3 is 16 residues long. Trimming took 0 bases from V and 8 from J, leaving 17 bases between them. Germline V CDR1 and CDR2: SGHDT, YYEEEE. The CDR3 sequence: CASSLEGTGWGEKLFF. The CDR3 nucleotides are TGTGCCAGCAGCTTGGAGGGTACCGGGTGGGGAGAAAAACTGTTTTTT.

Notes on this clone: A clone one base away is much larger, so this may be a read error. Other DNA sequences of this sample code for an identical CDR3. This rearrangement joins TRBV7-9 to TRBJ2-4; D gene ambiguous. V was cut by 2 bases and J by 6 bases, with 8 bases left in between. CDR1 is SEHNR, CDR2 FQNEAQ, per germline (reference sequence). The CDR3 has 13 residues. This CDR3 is CASSLPLPNIQYF. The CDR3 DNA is TGTGCCAGCAGCTTACCGTTACCAAACATTCAGTACTTC.

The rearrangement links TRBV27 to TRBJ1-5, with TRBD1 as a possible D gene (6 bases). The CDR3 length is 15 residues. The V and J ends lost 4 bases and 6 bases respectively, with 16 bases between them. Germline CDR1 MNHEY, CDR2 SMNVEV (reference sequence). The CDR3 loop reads CASSSRTDLGQPQHF. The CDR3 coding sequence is TGTGCCAGCAGTTCTCGGACAGATCTTGGTCAGCCCCAGCATTTT.

CDR3 loop: CSVLGEFREQFF. The CDR3 DNA reads as TGCAGCGTCCTGGGGGAGTTTCGGGAGCAGTTCTTC. V gene TRBV29-1 combines with J gene TRBJ2-1; tentatively, D is TRBD1 or TRBD2 (5 bases each). The V gene's germline CDR1 is SQVTM and CDR2 ANQGSEA. The CDR3 loop spans 12 amino acids. With 6 bases removed from V and 10 bases from J, the gap between germline ends came to 16 bases.

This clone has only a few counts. The CDR3 spells CASSLAPERVPDTQYF. The CDR3 DNA reads TGTGCCAGCAGCTTGGCTCCGGAGCGGGTCCCAGATACGCAGTATTTT. V and J are TRBV7-2 and TRBJ2-3; D is perhaps TRBD2 (6 bases). Germline V lookup: CDR1 SGHTA, CDR2 FQGNSA. V was cut by 3 bases and J by 4 bases, with 17 bases left in between. The CDR3 length is 16 residues.

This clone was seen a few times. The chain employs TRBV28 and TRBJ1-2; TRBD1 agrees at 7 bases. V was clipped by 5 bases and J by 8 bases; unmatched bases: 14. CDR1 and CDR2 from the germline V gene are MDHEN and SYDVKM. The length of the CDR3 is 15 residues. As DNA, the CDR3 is TGTGCCAGCAGTCCCCTCCGTAGGGGGCGCAGGGGCTACACCTTC. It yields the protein CASSPLRRGRRGYTF.

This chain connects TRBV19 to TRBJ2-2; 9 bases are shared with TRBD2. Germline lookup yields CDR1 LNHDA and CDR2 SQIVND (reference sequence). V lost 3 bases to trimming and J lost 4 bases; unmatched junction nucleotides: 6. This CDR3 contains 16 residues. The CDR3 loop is CASSISGGSSTGELFF. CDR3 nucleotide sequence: TGTGCCAGTAGTATTAGCGGGGGTTCATCCACCGGGGAGCTGTTTTTT.

The CDR3 reads CASSLAALPQETQYF. The CDR3, as DNA: TGTGCCAGCAGCTTAGCGGCGTTACCACAAGAGACCCAGTACTTC. This chain joins TRBV7-6 and TRBJ2-5; D gene ambiguous. Trimming shortened V by 0 bases and J by 2 bases, and 10 bases separated the two germline ends. Germline V CDR1 and CDR2: SGHVS, FNYEAQ. This CDR3 has 15 amino acids. The full variable domain, with the rest looked up from reference TRBV7-6 and TRBJ2-5, is GAGVSQSPRYKVTKRGQDVALRCDPISGHVSLYWYRQALGQGPEFLTYFNYEAQQDKSGLPNDRFSAERPEGSISTLTIQRTEQRDSAMYRCASSLAALPQETQYFGPGTRLLVL.

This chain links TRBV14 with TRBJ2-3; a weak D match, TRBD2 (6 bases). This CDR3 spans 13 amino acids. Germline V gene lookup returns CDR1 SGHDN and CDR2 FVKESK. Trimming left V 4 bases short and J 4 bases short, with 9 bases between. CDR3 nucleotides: TGTGCCAGCAGCCGAGGAGGGTCAGATACGCAGTATTTT. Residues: CASSRGGSDTQYF.

The CDR3 loop reads CASSHSPGRSYEQYF. For the CDR3, the DNA is TGTGCCAGCAGTCACTCTCCGGGACGGTCCTACGAGCAGTACTTC. The chain combines TRBV2 with TRBJ2-7; D may correspond to TRBD1 or TRBD2 (5 bases each). This CDR3 is 15 amino acids long. V dropped 5 bases and J dropped 1 base, with 15 bases sitting between them. Germline V lookup: CDR1 SNHLY, CDR2 FYNNEI. The variable domain in full, with the rest retrieved from reference TRBV2 and TRBJ2-7, is EPEVTQTPSHQVTQMGQEVILRCVPISNHLYFYWYRQILGQKVEFLVSFYNNEISEKSEIFDDQFSVERPDGSNFTLKIRSTKLEDSAMYFCASSHSPGRSYEQYFGPGTRLTVT.

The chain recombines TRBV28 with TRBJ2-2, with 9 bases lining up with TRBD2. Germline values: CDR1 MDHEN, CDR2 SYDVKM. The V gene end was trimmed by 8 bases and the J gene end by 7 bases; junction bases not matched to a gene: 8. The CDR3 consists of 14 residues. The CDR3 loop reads CASRGTSRHGELFF. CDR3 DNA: TGTGCCAGCCGGGGGACTAGCCGTCACGGGGAGCTGTTTTTT.

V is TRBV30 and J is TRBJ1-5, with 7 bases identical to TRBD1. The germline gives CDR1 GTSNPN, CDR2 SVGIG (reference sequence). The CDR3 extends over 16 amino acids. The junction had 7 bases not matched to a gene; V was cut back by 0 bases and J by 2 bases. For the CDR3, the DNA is TGTGCCTGGAGTGTACCCCGACAGGGCGGCAATCAGCCCCAGCATTTT. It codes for CAWSVPRQGGNQPQHF.

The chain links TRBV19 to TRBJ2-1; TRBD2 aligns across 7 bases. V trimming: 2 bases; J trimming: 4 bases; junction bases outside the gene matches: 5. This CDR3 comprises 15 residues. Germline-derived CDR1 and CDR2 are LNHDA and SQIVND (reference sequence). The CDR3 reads CASSISASGYNEQFF. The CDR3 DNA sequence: TGTGCCAGTAGTATAAGCGCTAGCGGATACAATGAGCAGTTCTTC.

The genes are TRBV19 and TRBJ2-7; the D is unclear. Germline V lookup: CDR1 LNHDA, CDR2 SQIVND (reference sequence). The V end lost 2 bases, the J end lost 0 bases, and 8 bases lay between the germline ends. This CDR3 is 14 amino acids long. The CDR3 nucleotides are TGTGCCAGTAGTATAATACCTGGCTCCTACGAGCAGTACTTC. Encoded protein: CASSIIPGSYEQYF.

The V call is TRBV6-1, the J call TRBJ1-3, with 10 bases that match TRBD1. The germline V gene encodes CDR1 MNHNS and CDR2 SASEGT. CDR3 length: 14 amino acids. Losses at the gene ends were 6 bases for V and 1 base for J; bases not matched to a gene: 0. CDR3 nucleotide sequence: TGTGCCAGCAGGGACAGGGGGTCTGGAAACACCATATATTTT. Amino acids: CASRDRGSGNTIYF.

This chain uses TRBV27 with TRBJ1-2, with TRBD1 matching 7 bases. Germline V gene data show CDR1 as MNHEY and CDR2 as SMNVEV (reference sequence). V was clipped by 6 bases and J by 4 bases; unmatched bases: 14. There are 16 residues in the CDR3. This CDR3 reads CASSYERQGGLYGYTF. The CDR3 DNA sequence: TGTGCCAGCAGCTACGAGAGGCAAGGGGGCCTCTATGGCTACACCTTC.

In DNA form, the CDR3 reads TGTGCCACCAGCAGAGGAGGGACAGGGGTCTATGGCTACACCTTC. It yields the protein CATSRGGTGVYGYTF. The chain links TRBV15 to TRBJ1-2, with TRBD1 identical over 10 bases. Trimming took 1 base from V and 4 from J; bases not matched to a gene: 3. The CDR3 is 15 amino acids. CDR1 and CDR2 from the germline V gene are LNHNV and YYDKDF (reference sequence).

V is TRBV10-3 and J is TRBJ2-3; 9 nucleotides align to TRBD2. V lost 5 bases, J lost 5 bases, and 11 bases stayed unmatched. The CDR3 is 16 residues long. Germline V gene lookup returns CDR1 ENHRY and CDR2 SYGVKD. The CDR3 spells CAISPHSGGRGDTQYF. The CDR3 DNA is TGTGCCATCAGTCCCCATAGCGGGGGCCGGGGAGATACGCAGTATTTT.

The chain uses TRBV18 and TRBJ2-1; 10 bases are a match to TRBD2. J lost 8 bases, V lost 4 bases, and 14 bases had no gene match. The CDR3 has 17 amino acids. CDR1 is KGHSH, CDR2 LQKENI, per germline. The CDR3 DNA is TGTGCCAGCTCACACGTTCGGAGAGCGGGGGGGCCTTATGAGCAGTTCTTC. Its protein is CASSHVRRAGGPYEQFF.

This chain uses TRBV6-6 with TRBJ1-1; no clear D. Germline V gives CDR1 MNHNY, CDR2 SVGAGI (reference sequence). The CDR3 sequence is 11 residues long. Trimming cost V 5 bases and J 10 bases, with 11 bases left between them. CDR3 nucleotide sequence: TGTGCCAGCAGTACTCTGCGAGGAGCTTTCTTT. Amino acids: CASSTLRGAFF.